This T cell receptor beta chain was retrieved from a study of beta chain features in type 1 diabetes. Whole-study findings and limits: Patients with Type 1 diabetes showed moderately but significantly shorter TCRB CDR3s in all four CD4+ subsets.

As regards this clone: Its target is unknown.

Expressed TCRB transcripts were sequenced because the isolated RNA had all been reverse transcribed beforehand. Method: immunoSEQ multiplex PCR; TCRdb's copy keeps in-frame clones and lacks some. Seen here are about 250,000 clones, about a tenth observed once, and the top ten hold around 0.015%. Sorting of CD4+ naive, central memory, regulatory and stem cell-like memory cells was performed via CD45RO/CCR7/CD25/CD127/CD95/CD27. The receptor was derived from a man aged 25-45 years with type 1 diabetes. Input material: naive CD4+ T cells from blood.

The CDR3 DNA sequence: TGCGCCAGCAGCCAACAGGGCTCCGGGGAGCTGTTTTTT. Amino acids: CASSQQGSGELFF. The V call is TRBV4-3, the J call TRBJ2-2, with D tentatively TRBD1 (5 bases). The ends were cut back, 2 bases at V and 6 bases at J, with 7 bases in the middle. CDR1 LGHNA and CDR2 YSLEER come from the germline V gene. The CDR3 runs 13 residues.